Listed below are T cell receptor beta chains from one sample, sequenced in a study of cytomegalovirus exposure and HLA in healthy donors. Produced via immunoSEQ multiplex PCR; TCRdb's table is partial and in-frame only. The profile shows roughly 77,000 clones, around 95% of them singletons. Sequencing was done on a sample of PBMCs. All receptors derive from a young woman in good health and CMV-seronegative. Each CDR3 is given with its conserved first and last residue. The order of the fields is V gene, CDR3 protein.

V: TRBV5-4
CDR3: CASRQYSRADTQYF

V: TRBV5-4
CDR3: CASSLIQATYEQYF

V: TRBV11-2
CDR3: CASSLDAGIGTEAFF

V: TRBV19
CDR3: CASSESTDTQYF

V: TRBV27
CDR3: CASSLAGTTSYNEQFF

V: TRBV7-2
CDR3: CASSLASGIETYEQYF

V: TRBV6-6
CDR3: CASSYPLAVEVDTQYF

V: TRBV4-1
CDR3: CASSRGLAGTLAVKNIQYF

V: TRBV6-1
CDR3: CASSALGRVYGYTF

V: TRBV19
CDR3: CASSIVGHNEQFF

V: TRBV7-9
CDR3: CASSPRTRRYQETQYF

V: TRBV6-5
CDR3: CASSYSVSQPQHF

V: TRBV19
CDR3: CASSILGGTQLFF

V: TRBV4-1
CDR3: CASSHLPSRGRVSYEQYF

V: TRBV7-2
CDR3: CASRVGGLGDTQYF

V: TRBV4-1
CDR3: CASSQDQGGVGLAGRTDTQYF

V: TRBV15
CDR3: CATSRSTGAVDEQFF

V: TRBV13
CDR3: CASSLVEAQYF

V: TRBV19
CDR3: CASSLPGVTDTQYF

V: TRBV11-3
CDR3: CASSLGPSRDEQFF

V: TRBV5-4
CDR3: CASSLGGTGVRAFF

V: TRBV4-1
CDR3: CASSQEGGGYSNQPQHF

V: TRBV4-3
CDR3: CASSHRNYGYTF

V: TRBV5-4
CDR3: CASSYQGQDYGYTF

V: TRBV5-4
CDR3: CASSLFGPLYGYTF

V: TRBV6-5
CDR3: CARPGGSYEQYF

V: TRBV5-1
CDR3: CASSFWGIGNTGELFF

V: TRBV7-2
CDR3: CASSFQGTLVVEQYF

V: TRBV28
CDR3: CASSLSRTGQALYGYTF